This record looks at one T cell receptor (beta chain) sequence and its context. CDR1 and CDR2 (germline): ENHRY, SYGVKD. The CDR3 extends over 13 amino acids. The germline V and J ends were trimmed by 4 bases and 5 bases, with 9 bases remaining between them. This sample was included in a study of blood T cell repertoires in COVID-19. TCRdb's copy holds only in-frame clones and misses some; the assay was immunoSEQ multiplex PCR. The sample carries 200,000 to 250,000 clones, roughly 80% recorded once. J is TRBJ2-4 and V is TRBV10-3; maybe TRBD1 (6 bases). This sequence originates from an elderly woman with active or convalescent COVID-19. The material sequenced was peripheral blood. In DNA, the CDR3 is TGTGCCATCAGTGGTCGGACAGAAAACATTCAGTACTTC. Amino acids: CAISGRTENIQYF.